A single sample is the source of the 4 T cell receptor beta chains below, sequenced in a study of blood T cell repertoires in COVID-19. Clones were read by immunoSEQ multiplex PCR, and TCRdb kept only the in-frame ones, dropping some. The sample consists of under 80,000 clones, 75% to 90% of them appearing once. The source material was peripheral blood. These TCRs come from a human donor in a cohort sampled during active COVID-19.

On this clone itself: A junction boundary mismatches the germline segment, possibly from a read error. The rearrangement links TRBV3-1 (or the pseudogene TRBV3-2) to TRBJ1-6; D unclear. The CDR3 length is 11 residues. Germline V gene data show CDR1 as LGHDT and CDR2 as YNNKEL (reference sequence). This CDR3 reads CASSQGSEVYF. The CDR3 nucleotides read TGTGCCAGCAGCCAAGGCTCGGAGGTTTACTTT.

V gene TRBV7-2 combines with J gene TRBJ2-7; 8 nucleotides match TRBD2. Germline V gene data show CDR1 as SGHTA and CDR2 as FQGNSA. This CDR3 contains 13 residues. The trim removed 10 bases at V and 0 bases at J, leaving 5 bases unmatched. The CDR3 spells CATRGGGSYEQYF. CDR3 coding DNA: TGTGCCACCCGGGGGGGTGGCTCCTACGAGCAGTACTTC.

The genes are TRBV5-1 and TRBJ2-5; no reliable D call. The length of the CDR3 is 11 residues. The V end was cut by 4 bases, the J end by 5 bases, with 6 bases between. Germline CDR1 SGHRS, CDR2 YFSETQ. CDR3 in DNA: TGCGCCAGCAGCGACATGGAGACCCAGTACTTC. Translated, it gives CASSDMETQYF.

CDR3 coding DNA: TGTGCCACCACTAATATCACGGGCTATGGCTACACCTTC. It encodes CATTNITGYGYTF. The chain links TRBV24-1 to TRBJ1-2; D call uncertain. Germline values: CDR1 KGHDR, CDR2 SFDVKD. V lost 8 bases, J lost 4 bases, and 13 bases lay in between. This CDR3 has 13 residues.